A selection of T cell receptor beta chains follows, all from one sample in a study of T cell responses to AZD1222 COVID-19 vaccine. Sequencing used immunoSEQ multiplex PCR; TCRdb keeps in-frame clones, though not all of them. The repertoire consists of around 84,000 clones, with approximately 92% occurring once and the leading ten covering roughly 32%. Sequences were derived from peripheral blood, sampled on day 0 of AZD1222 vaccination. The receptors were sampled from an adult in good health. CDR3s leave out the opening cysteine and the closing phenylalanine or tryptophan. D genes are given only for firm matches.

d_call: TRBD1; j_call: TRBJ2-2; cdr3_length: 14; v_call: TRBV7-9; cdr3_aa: ASSPPGQRNTGELF
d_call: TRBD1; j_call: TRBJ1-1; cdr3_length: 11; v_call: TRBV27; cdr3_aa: ASSFARGTEAF
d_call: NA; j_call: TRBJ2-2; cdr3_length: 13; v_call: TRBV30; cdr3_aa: AWRYIGRSTGKLF
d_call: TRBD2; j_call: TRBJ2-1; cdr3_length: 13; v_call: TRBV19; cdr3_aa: ASTTSGRSYNEQF
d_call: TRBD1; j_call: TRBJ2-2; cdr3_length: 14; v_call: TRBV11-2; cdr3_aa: ASSTYRGRAAGELF
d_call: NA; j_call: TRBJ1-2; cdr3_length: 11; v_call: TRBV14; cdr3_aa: ASSFVANYGYT
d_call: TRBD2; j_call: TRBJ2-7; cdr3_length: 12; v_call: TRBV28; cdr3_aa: ASSRTSGRNEQY
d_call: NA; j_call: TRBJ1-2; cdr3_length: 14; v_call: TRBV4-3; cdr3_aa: ASSPVPGRRTYGYT
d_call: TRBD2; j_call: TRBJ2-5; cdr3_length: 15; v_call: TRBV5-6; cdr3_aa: ASSLVHSTSGQETQY
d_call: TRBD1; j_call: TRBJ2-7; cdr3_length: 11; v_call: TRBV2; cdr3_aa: ANRGTGGYEQY
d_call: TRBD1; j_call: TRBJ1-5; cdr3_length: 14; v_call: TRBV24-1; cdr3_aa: ATSDPTGDSNQPQH
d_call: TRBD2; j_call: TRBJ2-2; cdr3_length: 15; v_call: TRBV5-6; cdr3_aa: ASTPSTSGLNTGELF
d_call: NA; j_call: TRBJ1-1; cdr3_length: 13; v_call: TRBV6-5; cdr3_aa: ASKRGRGRNTEAF
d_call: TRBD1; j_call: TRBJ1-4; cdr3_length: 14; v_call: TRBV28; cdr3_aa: ASSSRDSATNEKLF
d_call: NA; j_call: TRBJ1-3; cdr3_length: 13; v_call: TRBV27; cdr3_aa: ASSFAQGSGNTIY
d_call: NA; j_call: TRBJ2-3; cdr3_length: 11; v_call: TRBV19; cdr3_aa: ASSLQGTDTQY
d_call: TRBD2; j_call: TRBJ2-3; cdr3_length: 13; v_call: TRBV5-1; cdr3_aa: ASSLNGAGGDTQY
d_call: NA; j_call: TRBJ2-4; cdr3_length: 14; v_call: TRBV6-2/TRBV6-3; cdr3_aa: ASSYNRMAGGYIQY
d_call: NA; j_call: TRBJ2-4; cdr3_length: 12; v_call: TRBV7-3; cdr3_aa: ASSSPGQGNIQY
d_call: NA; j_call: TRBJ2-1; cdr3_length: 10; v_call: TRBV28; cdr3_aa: ASSLGWGEQF
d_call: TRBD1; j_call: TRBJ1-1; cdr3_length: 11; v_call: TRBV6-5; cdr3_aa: ASRFDRGTEAF
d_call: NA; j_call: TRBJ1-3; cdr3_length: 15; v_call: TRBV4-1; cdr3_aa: ASSQGRALLSGNTIY
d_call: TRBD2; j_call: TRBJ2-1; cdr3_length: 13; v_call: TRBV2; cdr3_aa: ASSLSGSSYNEQF
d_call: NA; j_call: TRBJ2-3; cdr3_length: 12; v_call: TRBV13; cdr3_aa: ASSLKTSTDTQY
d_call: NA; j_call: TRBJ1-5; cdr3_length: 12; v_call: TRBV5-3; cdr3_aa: ARSPPEPNQPQH
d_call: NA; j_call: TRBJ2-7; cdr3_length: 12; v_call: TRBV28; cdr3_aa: ATGGRRGSYEQY
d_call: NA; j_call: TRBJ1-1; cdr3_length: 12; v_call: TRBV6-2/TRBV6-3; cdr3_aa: ASSSHTQNTEAF
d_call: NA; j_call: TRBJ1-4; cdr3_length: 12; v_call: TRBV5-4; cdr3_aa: ASSGMQQNEKLF
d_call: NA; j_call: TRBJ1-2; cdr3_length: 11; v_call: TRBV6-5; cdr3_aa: ASRGAAAYGYT
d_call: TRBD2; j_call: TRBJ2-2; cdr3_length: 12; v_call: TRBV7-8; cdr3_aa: ASGASGRGGELF
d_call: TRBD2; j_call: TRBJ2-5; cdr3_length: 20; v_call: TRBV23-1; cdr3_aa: ASSLLAGEGDNLRVREETQY
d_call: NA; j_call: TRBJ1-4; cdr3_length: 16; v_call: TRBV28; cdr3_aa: ASSLARRGGATNEKLF
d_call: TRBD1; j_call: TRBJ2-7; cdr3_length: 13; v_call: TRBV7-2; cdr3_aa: ASSLDRDRSYEQY
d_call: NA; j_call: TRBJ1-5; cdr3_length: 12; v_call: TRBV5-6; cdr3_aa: ASSLERSNQPQH
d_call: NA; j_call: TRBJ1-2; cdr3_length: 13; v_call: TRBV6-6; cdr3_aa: ASSRGGDRWYGYT
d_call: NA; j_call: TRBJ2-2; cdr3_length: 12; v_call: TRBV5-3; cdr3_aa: ARSCPAISGELF
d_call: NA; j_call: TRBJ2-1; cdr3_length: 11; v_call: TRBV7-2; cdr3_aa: ASSWGGTPEQF
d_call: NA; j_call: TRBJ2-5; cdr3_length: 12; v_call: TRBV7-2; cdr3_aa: ASSLYQIGETQY
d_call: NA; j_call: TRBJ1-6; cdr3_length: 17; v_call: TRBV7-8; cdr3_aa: ASSLVSGVKSSYNSPLH
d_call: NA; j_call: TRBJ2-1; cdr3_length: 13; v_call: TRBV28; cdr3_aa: ASSLGGGGRAEQF
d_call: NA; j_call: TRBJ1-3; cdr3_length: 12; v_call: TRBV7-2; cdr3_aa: ASSLDRGRNTIY
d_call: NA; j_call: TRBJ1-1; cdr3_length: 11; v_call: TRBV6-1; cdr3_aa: ASSETGNTEAF
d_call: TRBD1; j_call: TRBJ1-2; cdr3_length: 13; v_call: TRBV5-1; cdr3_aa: ASSQNRGLSYGYT
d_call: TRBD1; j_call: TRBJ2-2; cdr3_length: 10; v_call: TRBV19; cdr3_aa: AAGQDTGELF
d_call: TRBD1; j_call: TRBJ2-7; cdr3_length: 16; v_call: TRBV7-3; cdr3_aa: ASSPYSLDRDLLNEQY
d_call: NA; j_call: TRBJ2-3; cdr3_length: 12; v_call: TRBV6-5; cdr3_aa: ASSRDLSPGTQY
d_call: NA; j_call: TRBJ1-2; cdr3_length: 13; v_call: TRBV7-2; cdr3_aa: ASSLGGGGNYGYT
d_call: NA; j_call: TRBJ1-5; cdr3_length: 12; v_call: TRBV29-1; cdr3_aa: SVTTGFSNQPQH
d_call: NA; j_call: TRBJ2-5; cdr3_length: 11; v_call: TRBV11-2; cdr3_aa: ASSLERGETQY
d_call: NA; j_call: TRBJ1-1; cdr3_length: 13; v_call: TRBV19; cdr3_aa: ASSTLRQVRTEAF
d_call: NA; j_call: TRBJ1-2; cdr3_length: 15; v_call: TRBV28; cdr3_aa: ASSLSGGMGRIYGYT
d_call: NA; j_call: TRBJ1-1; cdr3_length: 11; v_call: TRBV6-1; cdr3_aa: ASKKSLNTEAF
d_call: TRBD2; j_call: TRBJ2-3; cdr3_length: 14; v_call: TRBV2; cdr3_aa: ASSEELGLAGDTQY
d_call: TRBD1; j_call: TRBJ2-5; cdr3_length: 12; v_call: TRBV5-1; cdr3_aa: ASSKTGNEETQY
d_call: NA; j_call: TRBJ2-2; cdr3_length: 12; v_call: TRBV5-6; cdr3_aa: ASSLEESSRELF
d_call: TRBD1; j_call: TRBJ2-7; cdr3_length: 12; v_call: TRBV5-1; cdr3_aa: ASSLLGQGYEQY
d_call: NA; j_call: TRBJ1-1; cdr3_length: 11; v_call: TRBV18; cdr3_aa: ASRPGTNTEAF
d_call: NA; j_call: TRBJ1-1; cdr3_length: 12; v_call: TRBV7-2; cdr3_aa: ASSLVATMDEAF
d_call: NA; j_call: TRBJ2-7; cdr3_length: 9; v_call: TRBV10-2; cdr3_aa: ASSVWDEQY
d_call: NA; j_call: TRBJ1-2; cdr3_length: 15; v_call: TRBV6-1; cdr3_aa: ASSGPRDPREDYGYT